Listed here are 28 T cell receptor beta chains from one sample, sequenced in a study of T cells in Graves' hyperthyroidism and ophthalmopathy. Amplification targeted TCR beta CDR3 regions from RNA transcripts. An initial round of RT-PCR targeting the TCR CDR3 relied on the HTBI primer set. TCRdb reanalysed the multiplex PCR reads using MiXCR and keeps one entry per CDR3 protein. Found here are tens of thousands of distinct CDR3 sequences, roughly 56% of them singletons; the top ten hold under 35%. Sequenced sample: peripheral blood or thyroid tissue (not recorded which). Every receptor here comes from a man in his late teens or twenties with Graves' hyperthyroidism.

This clonotype was counted many times. The chain uses TRBV19 and TRBJ1-1; D possibly corresponds to TRBD1 (5 bases). The CDR3 spans 17 residues. Trimming took 2 bases from V and 2 from J, leaving 18 bases between them. The germline V gene encodes CDR1 LNHDA and CDR2 SQIVND (reference sequence). CDR3 region: CASSIRLPGTTNTEAFF. DNA of the CDR3: TGTGCCAGTAGTATAAGATTGCCAGGGACTACCAACACTGAAGCTTTCTTT.

This clonotype has ten or more counts. The chain employs TRBV30 and TRBJ1-5, with D tentatively TRBD1 (6 bases). The length of the CDR3 is 13 residues. Trimming removed 3 bases at V and 9 bases at J, with 15 bases between. Germline V CDR1 and CDR2: GTSNPN, SVGIG (reference sequence). In DNA form, the CDR3 reads TGTGCCTGGAGGAACAGGGCCATGGGGCCCCAGCATTTT. Protein sequence: CAWRNRAMGPQHF.

The J gene is TRBJ2-7, the V gene TRBV7-2; tentative D call: TRBD1 (5 bases). In germline, CDR1 is SGHTA, CDR2 FQGNSA. This CDR3 is 14 amino acids long. V was shortened by 5 bases and J by 7 bases, with 18 bases between the two germline ends. CDR3 bases: TGTGCCAGCAGCGCCCAGGCTGGGGCGCCTGAGCAGTACTTC. Protein product: CASSAQAGAPEQYF.

CDR3 nucleotides: TGTGCCAGCAGCCCGATAGGGGACACTGAAGCTTTCTTT. Translated: CASSPIGDTEAFF. The V gene is TRBV7-2, the J gene TRBJ1-1; D is perhaps TRBD1 (5 bases). Germline V lookup: CDR1 SGHTA, CDR2 FQGNSA. The V end lost 5 bases, the J end lost 3 bases, and 10 bases lay between the germline ends. This CDR3 has 13 residues.

With respect to this clonotype: Sequence at one end of the junction differs from germline and may be a read error. This rearrangement joins TRBV7-2 to TRBJ2-5, with D perhaps assigned TRBD1 or TRBD2 (6 bases each). The CDR3 sequence is 13 residues long. The germline gives CDR1 SGHTA, CDR2 FQGNSA. CDR3 DNA: TGTGCCACCAGCCCCCGGGGGCGAGAGACCCAGTACTTC. As protein: CATSPRGRETQYF.

V usage is TRBV7-9 and J usage is TRBJ1-6, with a possible D match to TRBD1 (6 bases). The CDR3 loop spans 15 amino acids. Trimming took 1 base from V and 4 from J, leaving 8 bases between them. Per the germline V gene, CDR1 is SEHNR and CDR2 is FQNEAQ (reference sequence). The CDR3 spells CASSLGQAYNSPLHF. The CDR3 nucleotides read TGTGCCAGCAGCTTAGGACAGGCTTATAATTCACCCCTCCACTTT.

This clonotype was detected a few times. CDR3 in DNA: TGTGCCAGCAGCCCTGCCCAACGCAGTACTGAAGCTTTCTTT. This gives the protein CASSPAQRSTEAFF. The chain joins TRBV9 to TRBJ1-1; D remains unclear. The CDR3 spans 14 residues. Per germline, CDR1 SGDLS and CDR2 YYNGEE. V was trimmed by 4 bases and J by 5 bases, leaving 15 bases between them.

This clonotype was detected only a few times. This chain connects TRBV20-1 to TRBJ2-7, with a tentative D call TRBD1 (5 bases). This CDR3 has 15 amino acids. V was trimmed by 1 base and J by 0 bases, leaving 13 bases between them. From germline, CDR1 is DFQATT and CDR2 SNEGSKA (reference sequence). The CDR3 sequence is CSARVSRTTSYEQYF. The DNA of the CDR3 is TGCAGTGCTAGAGTAAGCCGGACAACCTCCTACGAGCAGTACTTC.

Relative to its sample, this clonotype is medium-sized. The chain has TRBV9 and TRBJ1-1, with TRBD1 matching over 8 bases. The V and J ends lost 3 bases and 4 bases, in that order; junction bases with no gene match: 5. Germline CDR1 SGDLS, CDR2 YYNGEE. CDR3 length equals 14 residues. In DNA form, the CDR3 reads TGTGCCAGCAGCGGATCCACAGGGGGCACTGAAGCTTTCTTT. This codes for CASSGSTGGTEAFF.

This clonotype was recorded at least ten times. This chain uses TRBV5-6 with TRBJ1-2; 8 bases fit TRBD1. CDR1 and CDR2 from the germline V gene are SGHDT and YYEEEE. Losses at the gene ends were 6 bases for V and 6 bases for J; bases not matched to a gene: 13. The CDR3 consists of 15 residues. The CDR3 sequence is CASIKRTGRVDGYTF. In DNA form, the CDR3 reads TGTGCCAGCATCAAACGGACAGGGCGTGTAGATGGCTACACCTTC.

This clonotype has at least ten counts. The chain has TRBV28 and TRBJ2-5; D is possibly TRBD2 (5 bases). Per the germline V gene, CDR1 is MDHEN and CDR2 is SYDVKM. The CDR3 covers 13 residues. The V end lost 3 bases, the J end lost 5 bases, and 10 bases lay between the germline ends. The CDR3 loop is CASSFRGIETQYF. DNA of the CDR3: TGTGCCAGCAGTTTTAGAGGGATCGAGACCCAGTACTTC. Looking up the rest from reference TRBV28 and TRBJ2-5 gives the full variable domain: DVKVTQSSRYLVKRTGEKVFLECVQDMDHENMFWYRQDPGLGLRLIYFSYDVKMKEKGDIPEGYSVSREKKERFSLILESASTNQTSMYLCASSFRGIETQYFGPGTRLLVL.

The V call is TRBV10-3, the J call TRBJ2-7; the D gene is possibly TRBD1 (6 bases). This CDR3 comprises 14 residues. V was clipped by 3 bases and J by 0 bases, with 9 bases between them. Germline CDR1 ENHRY, CDR2 SYGVKD. The CDR3 nucleotides are TGTGCCATCAGTGAATTAGGGGGCTCCTACGAGCAGTACTTC. This sequence encodes CAISELGGSYEQYF.

The chain employs TRBV29-1 and TRBJ1-2; D is possibly TRBD1 (6 bases). V dropped 7 bases and J dropped 8 bases, with 14 bases sitting between them. The V gene's germline CDR1 is SQVTM and CDR2 ANQGSEA. The CDR3 covers 11 residues. CDR3 nucleotides: TGCAGCGGTGCAGGGGACCTCGGCTACACCTTC. Its translation is CSGAGDLGYTF.

This clonotype has more than one count but fewer than ten. The chain couples TRBV10-3 to TRBJ2-2, with 8 bases that match TRBD2. This CDR3 is built from 17 residues. Trimming removed 3 bases from V and 8 bases from J; junction bases left unmatched: 14. Germline CDR1 ENHRY, CDR2 SYGVKD. This chain's CDR3 is CAISERGSGTSGGELFF. The CDR3 region has the DNA TGTGCCATCAGTGAACGAGGCAGCGGCACTAGCGGTGGGGAGCTGTTTTTT.

The rearrangement uses TRBV29-1 and TRBJ1-1; no firm D call. The V gene lost 3 bases and the J gene lost 5 bases, with 7 bases spanning the gap. Germline V gene sequence: CDR1 SQVTM, CDR2 ANQGSEA. The CDR3 is 11 residues long. The chain's CDR3 is CSVDYVTEAFF. Written as DNA, the CDR3 is TGCAGCGTTGATTATGTGACTGAAGCTTTCTTT.

The CDR3 is CASSEAGVRQPQHF. The CDR3 DNA reads TGTGCCAGCAGTGAAGCGGGGGTGCGTCAGCCCCAGCATTTT. V and J are TRBV2 and TRBJ1-5; maybe TRBD1 (5 bases). The CDR3 extends over 14 amino acids. The V and J ends lost 0 bases and 6 bases respectively, with 9 bases between them. Germline assignment: CDR1 SNHLY and CDR2 FYNNEI.

Many counts were recorded for this clonotype. The chain carries TRBV6-6 and TRBJ1-2, with unresolved D. In germline, CDR1 is MNHNY, CDR2 SVGAGI (reference sequence). This CDR3 contains 13 residues. V lost 5 bases and J 1 base, leaving 8 bases between the germline ends. CDR3 residues: CASSLGSNYGYTF. CDR3 bases: TGTGCCAGCAGTCTGGGCAGTAACTATGGCTACACCTTC.

By share, this clonotype ranks as medium-sized (0.01 to 0.1%). This rearrangement joins TRBV7-9 to TRBJ1-5; TRBD1 agrees at 7 bases. The CDR3 spans 17 residues. V lost 1 base and J lost 0; bases outside the gene matches: 6. The germline V gene encodes CDR1 SEHNR and CDR2 FQNEAQ (reference sequence). CDR3 sequence: CASSLGDRSISNQPQHF. The CDR3 nucleotides are TGTGCCAGCAGCTTAGGGGACAGAAGCATTAGCAATCAGCCCCAGCATTTT.

The chain has TRBV7-8 and TRBJ1-6; weak D call: TRBD1 (5 bases). CDR1 and CDR2 from the germline V gene are SGHVS and FQNEAQ. CDR3 size: 15 residues. V was trimmed by 1 base and J by 11 bases, leaving 15 bases between them. CDR3 coding DNA: TGTGCCAGCAGCTTAGTGGCCGGGACTCTGACACCCCTCCACTTT. Protein: CASSLVAGTLTPLHF.

The rearrangement uses TRBV29-1 and TRBJ1-2, with 9 nucleotides matching TRBD1. The germline CDR1 and CDR2 sequences are SQVTM and ANQGSEA. The CDR3 contains 16 residues. CDR3 amino acids: CNVPGTGCTINYGYTF. DNA of the CDR3: TGCAACGTACCCGGGACAGGGTGTACAATCAACTATGGCTACACCTTC.

J is TRBJ2-7 and V is TRBV7-8; D gene unclear. The germline CDR1 and CDR2 sequences are SGHVS and FQNEAQ. The V end was cut by 5 bases, the J end by 0 bases, with 8 bases between. The CDR3 is 13 residues long. CDR3 sequence reads: CASSQQLSYEQYF. CDR3 nucleotides: TGTGCCAGCAGCCAACAGCTCTCCTACGAGCAGTACTTC.

Comment on this clonotype: Because the CDR3's place on the DNA is in doubt, the DNA is left out and the CDR3 is given as listed by TCRdb. J is TRBJ2-2 and V is TRBV29-1. The CDR3 is 14 amino acids long, termini counted. Germline V lookup: CDR1 SQVTM, CDR2 ANQGSEA. CDR3 sequence reads: CSVWAGFGAGELFF.

In the case of this clonotype: A clone one base away is much larger, so this may be a read error. This chain connects TRBV29-1 to TRBJ2-7; 15 positions match TRBD2. The CDR3 spans 15 residues. CDR1 is SQVTM, CDR2 ANQGSEA, per germline. Here the CDR3 reads CGVRPGTSGRYEQYF. DNA for the CDR3: TGCGGCGTGAGGCCCGGGACTAGCGGGAGGTACGAGCAGTACTTC.

The V call is TRBV24-1, the J call TRBJ2-2; 8 bases agree with TRBD2. Germline CDR1 KGHDR, CDR2 SFDVKD. The CDR3 loop spans 18 amino acids. After removal of 5 bases from V and 4 bases from J, the junction contained 14 bases not matched to a gene. CDR3 bases: TGTGCCACCAGTGGCCGTGACGGGGGGGGAGTCACCACCGGGGAGCTGTTTTTT. This codes for CATSGRDGGGVTTGELFF.

V gene TRBV27 combines with J gene TRBJ1-2, with D possibly being TRBD1 (5 bases). Germline-derived CDR1 and CDR2 are MNHEY and SMNVEV (reference sequence). This CDR3 has 14 amino acids. Trimming shortened V by 5 bases and J by 4 bases, and 14 bases separated the two germline ends. Here the CDR3 reads CASSPRGGPYGYTF. The DNA of the CDR3 is TGTGCCAGCAGTCCCCGGGGGGGACCCTATGGCTACACCTTC.

This clonotype occurred many times. This chain joins TRBV29-1 and TRBJ2-7; D uncertain. The germline gives CDR1 SQVTM, CDR2 ANQGSEA. V lost 4 bases and J lost 1, with 5 bases in between. The CDR3 is made up of 11 amino acids. Here the CDR3 DNA reads TGCAGCGTTGCATCGTCCTACGAGCAGTACTTC. Translated: CSVASSYEQYF.

The V and J genes are TRBV7-9 and TRBJ1-2, with D possibly being TRBD1 (5 bases). The CDR3 spans 14 residues. Between the trimmed V and J ends, which lost 1 base and 8 bases, there was a span of 14 bases. Germline CDR1 SEHNR, CDR2 FQNEAQ (reference sequence). The CDR3 loop reads CASSLGGPPEGYTF. The CDR3 DNA is TGTGCCAGCAGCTTAGGGGGACCCCCGGAGGGCTACACCTTC.

The CDR3 nucleotides are TGTGCCAGCTCACCTCACAGGGGACCCACGAACACTGAAGCTTTCTTT. Translating gives CASSPHRGPTNTEAFF. The gene calls are TRBV18 and TRBJ1-1; 7 nucleotides match TRBD1. Germline V gene lookup returns CDR1 KGHSH and CDR2 LQKENI. Germline trimming cut 3 bases from V and 1 base from J; bases unmatched to any gene: 8. There are 16 residues in the CDR3.